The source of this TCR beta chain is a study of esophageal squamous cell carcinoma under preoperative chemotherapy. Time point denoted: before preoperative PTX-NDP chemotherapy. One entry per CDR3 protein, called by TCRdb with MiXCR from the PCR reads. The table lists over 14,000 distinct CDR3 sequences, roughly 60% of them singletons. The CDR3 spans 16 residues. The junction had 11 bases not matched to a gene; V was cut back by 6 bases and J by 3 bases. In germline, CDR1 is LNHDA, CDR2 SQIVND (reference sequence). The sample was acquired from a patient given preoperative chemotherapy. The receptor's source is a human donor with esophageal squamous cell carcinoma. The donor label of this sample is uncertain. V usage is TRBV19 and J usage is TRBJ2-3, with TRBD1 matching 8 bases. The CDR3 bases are TGTGCCAGTAGCAAAAACAGGGGGGCTGGTACAGATACGCAGTATTTT. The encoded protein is CASSKNRGAGTDTQYF.